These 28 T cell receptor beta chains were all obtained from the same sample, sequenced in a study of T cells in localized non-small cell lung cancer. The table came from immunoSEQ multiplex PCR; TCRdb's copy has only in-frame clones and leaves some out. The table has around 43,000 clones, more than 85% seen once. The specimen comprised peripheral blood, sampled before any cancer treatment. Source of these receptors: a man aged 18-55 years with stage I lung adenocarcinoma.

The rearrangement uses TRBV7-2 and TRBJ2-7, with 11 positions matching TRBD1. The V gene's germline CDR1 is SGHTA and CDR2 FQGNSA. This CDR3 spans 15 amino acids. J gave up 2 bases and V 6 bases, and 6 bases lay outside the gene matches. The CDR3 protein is CASRIGGQGAYEQYF. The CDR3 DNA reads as TGTGCCAGCAGGATAGGGGGACAGGGGGCCTACGAGCAGTACTTC. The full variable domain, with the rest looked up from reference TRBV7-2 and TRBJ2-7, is GAGVSQSPSNKVTEKGKDVELRCDPISGHTALYWYRQSLGQGLEFLIYFQGNSAPDKSGLPSDRFSAERTGGSVSTLTIQRTQQEDSAVYLCASRIGGQGAYEQYFGPGTRLTVT.

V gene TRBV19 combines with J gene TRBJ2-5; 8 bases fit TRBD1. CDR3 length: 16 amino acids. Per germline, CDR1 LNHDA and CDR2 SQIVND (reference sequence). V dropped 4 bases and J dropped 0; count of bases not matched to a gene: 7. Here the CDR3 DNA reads TGTGCCAGTAGTACGGGACAGGCTGAGTACCAAGAGACCCAGTACTTC. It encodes CASSTGQAEYQETQYF.

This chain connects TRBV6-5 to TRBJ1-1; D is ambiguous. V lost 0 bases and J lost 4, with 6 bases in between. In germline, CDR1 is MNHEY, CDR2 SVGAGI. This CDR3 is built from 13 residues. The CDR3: CASSYSHSTEAFF. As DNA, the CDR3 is TGTGCCAGCAGTTACTCACACAGCACTGAAGCTTTCTTT.

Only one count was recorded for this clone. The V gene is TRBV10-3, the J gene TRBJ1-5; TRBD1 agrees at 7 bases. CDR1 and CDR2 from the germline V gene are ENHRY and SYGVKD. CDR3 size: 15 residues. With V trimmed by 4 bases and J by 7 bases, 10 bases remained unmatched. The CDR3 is CAISAQDRSGQPQHF. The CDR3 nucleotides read TGTGCCATCAGTGCCCAGGACAGGTCTGGACAGCCCCAGCATTTT.

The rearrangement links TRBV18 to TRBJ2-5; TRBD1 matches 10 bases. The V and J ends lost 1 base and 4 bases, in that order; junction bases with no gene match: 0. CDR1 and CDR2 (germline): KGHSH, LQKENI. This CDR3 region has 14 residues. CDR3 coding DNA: TGTGCCAGCTCACCACGGACAGGGGGAGAGACCCAGTACTTC. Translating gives CASSPRTGGETQYF.

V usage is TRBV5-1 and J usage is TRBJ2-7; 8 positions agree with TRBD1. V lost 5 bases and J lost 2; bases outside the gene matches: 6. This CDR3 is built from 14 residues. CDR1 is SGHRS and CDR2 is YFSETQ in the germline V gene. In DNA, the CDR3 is TGCGCCAGCAGTTGGCAGGGGGCTACCTACGAGCAGTACTTC. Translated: CASSWQGATYEQYF.

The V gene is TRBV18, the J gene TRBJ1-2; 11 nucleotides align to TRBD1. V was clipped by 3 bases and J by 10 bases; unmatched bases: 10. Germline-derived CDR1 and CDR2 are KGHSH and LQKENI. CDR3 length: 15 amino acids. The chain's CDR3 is CASSPGQGAFSSYTF. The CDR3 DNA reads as TGTGCCAGCTCACCCGGACAGGGGGCTTTCTCATCCTACACCTTC.

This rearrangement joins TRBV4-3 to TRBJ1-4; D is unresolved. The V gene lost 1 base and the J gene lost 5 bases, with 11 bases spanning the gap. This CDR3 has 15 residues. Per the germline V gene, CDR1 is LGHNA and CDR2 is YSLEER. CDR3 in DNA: TGCGCCAGCAGCCAAGTAGGTGGGTTCAATGAAAAACTGTTTTTT. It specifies CASSQVGGFNEKLFF.

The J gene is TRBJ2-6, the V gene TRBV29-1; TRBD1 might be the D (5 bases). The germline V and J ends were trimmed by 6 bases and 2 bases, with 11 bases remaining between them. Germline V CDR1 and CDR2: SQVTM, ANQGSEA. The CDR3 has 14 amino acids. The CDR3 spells CSVMVGAGANVLTF. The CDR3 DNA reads TGCAGCGTGATGGTAGGGGCTGGGGCCAACGTCCTGACTTTC.

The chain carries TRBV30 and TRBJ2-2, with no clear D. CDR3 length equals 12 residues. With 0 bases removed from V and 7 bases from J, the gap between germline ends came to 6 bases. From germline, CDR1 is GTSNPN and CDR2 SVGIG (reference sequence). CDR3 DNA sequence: TGTGCCTGGAGTGTAGGTGGCGGGGAGCTGTTTTTT. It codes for CAWSVGGGELFF.

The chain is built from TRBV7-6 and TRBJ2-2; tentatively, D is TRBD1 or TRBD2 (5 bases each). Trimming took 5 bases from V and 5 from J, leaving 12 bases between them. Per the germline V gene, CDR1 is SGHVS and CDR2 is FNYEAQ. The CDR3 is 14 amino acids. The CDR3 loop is CASSPGTQTGELFF. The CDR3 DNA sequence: TGTGCCAGCAGCCCCGGGACCCAGACCGGGGAGCTGTTTTTT.

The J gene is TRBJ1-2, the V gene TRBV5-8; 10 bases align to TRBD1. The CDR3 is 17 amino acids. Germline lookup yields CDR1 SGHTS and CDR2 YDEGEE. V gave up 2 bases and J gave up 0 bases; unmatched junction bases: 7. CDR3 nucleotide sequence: TGTGCCAGCAGCTTTGAGACAGGGGGCGGATCTAACTATGGCTACACCTTC. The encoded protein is CASSFETGGGSNYGYTF.

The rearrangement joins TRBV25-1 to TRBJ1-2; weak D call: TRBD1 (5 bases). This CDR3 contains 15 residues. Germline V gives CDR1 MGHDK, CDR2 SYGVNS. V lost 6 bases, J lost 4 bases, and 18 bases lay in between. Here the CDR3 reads CASRSGTGHSYGYTF. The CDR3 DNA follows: TGTGCCAGCAGGAGTGGAACAGGACATAGCTATGGCTACACCTTC.

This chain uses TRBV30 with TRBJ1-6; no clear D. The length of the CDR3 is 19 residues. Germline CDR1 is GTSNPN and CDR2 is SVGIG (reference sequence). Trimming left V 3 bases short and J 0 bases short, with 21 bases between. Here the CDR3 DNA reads TGTGCCTGGAGCCATCCGTTGGTGTCCGGTAGCTCCTATAATTCACCCCTCCACTTT. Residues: CAWSHPLVSGSSYNSPLHF.

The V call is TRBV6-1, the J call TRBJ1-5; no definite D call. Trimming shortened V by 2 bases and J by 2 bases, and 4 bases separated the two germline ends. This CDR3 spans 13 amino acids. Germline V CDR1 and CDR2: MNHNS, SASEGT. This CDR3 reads CASSEQGNQPQHF. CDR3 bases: TGTGCCAGCAGTGAACAGGGCAATCAGCCCCAGCATTTT.

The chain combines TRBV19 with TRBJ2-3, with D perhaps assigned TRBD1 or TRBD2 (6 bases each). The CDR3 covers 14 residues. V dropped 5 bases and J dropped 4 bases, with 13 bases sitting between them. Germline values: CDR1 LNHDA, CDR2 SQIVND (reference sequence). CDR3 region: CASSSRGQADTQYF. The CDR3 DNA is TGTGCCAGTAGTTCCCGGGGGCAGGCAGATACGCAGTATTTT.

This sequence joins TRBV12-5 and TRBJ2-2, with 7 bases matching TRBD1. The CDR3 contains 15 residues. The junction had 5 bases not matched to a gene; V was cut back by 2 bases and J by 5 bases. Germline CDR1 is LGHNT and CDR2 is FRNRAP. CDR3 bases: TGTGCTAGTGGTTTGCCCCGACAGGGAACCGGGGAGCTGTTTTTT. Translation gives CASGLPRQGTGELFF.

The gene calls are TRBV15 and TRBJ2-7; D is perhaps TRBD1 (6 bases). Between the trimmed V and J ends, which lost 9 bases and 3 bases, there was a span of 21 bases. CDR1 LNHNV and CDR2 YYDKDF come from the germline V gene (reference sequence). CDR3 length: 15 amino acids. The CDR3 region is CATSRQTGLNYEQYF. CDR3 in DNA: TGTGCCACAAGCCGGCAGACAGGACTCAACTACGAGCAGTACTTC.

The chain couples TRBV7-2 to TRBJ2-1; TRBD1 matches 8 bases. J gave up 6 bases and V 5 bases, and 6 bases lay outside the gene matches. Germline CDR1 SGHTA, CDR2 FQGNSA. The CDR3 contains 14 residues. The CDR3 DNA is TGTGCCAGCAGCAAAGCCGGGACAGGCAATGAGCAGTTCTTC. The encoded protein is CASSKAGTGNEQFF.

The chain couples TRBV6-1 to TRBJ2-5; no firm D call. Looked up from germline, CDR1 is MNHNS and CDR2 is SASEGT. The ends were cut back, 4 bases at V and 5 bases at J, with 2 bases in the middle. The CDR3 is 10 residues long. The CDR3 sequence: CASSAETQYF. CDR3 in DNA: TGTGCCAGCAGTGCTGAGACCCAGTACTTC.

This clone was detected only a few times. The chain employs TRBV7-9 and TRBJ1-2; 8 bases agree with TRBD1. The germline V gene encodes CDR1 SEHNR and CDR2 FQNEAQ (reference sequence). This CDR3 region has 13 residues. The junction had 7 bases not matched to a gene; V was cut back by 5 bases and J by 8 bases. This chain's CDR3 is CASSQTDRGGYTF. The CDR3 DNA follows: TGTGCCAGCAGCCAGACTGACAGGGGAGGCTACACCTTC.

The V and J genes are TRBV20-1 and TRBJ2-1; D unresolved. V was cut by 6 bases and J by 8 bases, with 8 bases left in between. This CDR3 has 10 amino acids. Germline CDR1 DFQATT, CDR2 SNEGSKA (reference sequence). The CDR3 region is CSASAYEQFF. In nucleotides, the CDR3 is TGCAGTGCGAGTGCGTATGAGCAGTTCTTC.

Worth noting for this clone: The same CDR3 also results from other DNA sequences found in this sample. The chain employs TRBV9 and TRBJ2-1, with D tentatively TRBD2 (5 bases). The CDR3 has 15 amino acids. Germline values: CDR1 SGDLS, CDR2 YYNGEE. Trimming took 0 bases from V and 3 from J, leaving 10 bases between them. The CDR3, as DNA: TGTGCCAGCAGCGTAGTCGACGGGGTCTACAATGAGCAGTTCTTC. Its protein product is CASSVVDGVYNEQFF.

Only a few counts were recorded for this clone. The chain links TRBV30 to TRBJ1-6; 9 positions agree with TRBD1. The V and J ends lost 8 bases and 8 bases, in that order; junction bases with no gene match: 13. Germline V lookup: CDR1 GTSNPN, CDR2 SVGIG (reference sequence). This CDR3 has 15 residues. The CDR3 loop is CAAITGTGSYSPLHF. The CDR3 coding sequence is TGTGCCGCAATCACGGGGACAGGGAGCTATTCACCCCTCCACTTT.

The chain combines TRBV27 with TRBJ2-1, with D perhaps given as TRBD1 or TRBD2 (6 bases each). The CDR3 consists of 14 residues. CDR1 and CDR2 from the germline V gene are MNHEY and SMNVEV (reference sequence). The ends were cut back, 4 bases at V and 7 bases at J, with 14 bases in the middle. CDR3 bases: TGTGCCAGCAGTTCCCTCCCGGGGGCGAATGAGCAGTTCTTC. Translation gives CASSSLPGANEQFF.

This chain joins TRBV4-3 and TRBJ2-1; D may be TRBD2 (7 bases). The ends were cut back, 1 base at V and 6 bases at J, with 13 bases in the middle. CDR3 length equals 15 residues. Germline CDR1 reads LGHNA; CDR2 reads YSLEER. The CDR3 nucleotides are TGCGCCAGCAGCCAAGGGGGGGGCGGCACCAATGAGCAGTTCTTC. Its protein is CASSQGGGGTNEQFF.

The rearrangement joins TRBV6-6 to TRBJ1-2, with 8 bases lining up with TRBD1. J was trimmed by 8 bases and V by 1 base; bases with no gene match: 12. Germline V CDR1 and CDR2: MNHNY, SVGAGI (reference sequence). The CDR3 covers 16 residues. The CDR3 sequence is CASSYLLAGGLSGYTF. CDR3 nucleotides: TGTGCCAGCAGTTACTTATTGGCAGGGGGCTTGTCCGGCTACACCTTC.

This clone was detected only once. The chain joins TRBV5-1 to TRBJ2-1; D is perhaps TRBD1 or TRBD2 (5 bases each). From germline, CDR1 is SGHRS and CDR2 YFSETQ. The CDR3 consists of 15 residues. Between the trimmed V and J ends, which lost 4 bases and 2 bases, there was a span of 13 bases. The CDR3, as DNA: TGCGCCAGCAGCGACGGGACGTATACCTACAATGAGCAGTTCTTC. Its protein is CASSDGTYTYNEQFF.